One sample yielded the 30 T cell receptor beta chains listed below, sequenced in a study of blood T cell repertoires in COVID-19. Clones were sequenced by immunoSEQ multiplex PCR, and TCRdb holds only the in-frame ones, with some missing. The sample consists of fewer than 250,000 clones, around 84% of them appearing once. Sequenced material: peripheral blood. The receptors stem from a man aged 25-45 years with active or convalescent COVID-19.

This chain uses TRBV29-1 with TRBJ1-1; D gene uncertain. The CDR3 loop spans 13 amino acids. V was pared by 4 bases and J by 7 bases, with 16 bases between. Per the germline V gene, CDR1 is SQVTM and CDR2 is ANQGSEA. The CDR3 DNA reads TGCAGCGTTGTGGGCGGAGGGCGTGTTGAAGCTTTCTTT. This codes for CSVVGGGRVEAFF.

The table lists this clone with a few counts. The chain employs TRBV5-1 and TRBJ2-1; TRBD2 aligns across 9 bases. In germline, CDR1 is SGHRS, CDR2 YFSETQ. The CDR3 runs to 15 residues. V lost 4 bases to trimming and J lost 1 base; unmatched junction nucleotides: 3. CDR3 region: CASSGGRGSYNEQFF. The CDR3 bases are TGCGCCAGCAGCGGCGGGAGGGGTTCCTACAATGAGCAGTTCTTC.

The chain is built from TRBV3-1 (or the pseudogene TRBV3-2) and TRBJ2-5; D ambiguous. The CDR3 is 11 amino acids. Germline CDR1 and CDR2: LGHDT and YNNKEL (reference sequence). V was cut by 3 bases and J by 5 bases, with 4 bases left in between. CDR3 residues: CASSHGETQYF. CDR3 coding DNA: TGTGCCAGCAGCCACGGGGAGACCCAGTACTTC.

The chain couples TRBV4-2 to TRBJ1-6, with a possible D match to TRBD1 (6 bases). CDR3 length: 19 amino acids. The V end lost 0 bases, the J end lost 0 bases, and 15 bases lay between the germline ends. From germline, CDR1 is LGHNA and CDR2 YNFKEQ. The CDR3 loop is CASSQDLDTGSSYNSPLHF. CDR3 nucleotide sequence: TGTGCCAGCAGCCAAGATTTGGACACAGGGAGCTCCTATAATTCACCCCTCCACTTT.

This clone was observed once. The chain combines TRBV19 with TRBJ1-4, with D possibly matching TRBD1 (5 bases). The germline gives CDR1 LNHDA, CDR2 SQIVND (reference sequence). The CDR3 is 15 amino acids. The V and J ends lost 2 bases and 7 bases respectively, with 14 bases between them. CDR3 nucleotides: TGTGCCAGTAGTATAAGTACAGCCGGGGGTGAAAAACTGTTTTTT. This codes for CASSISTAGGEKLFF.

This chain links TRBV3-1 (or the pseudogene TRBV3-2) with TRBJ1-3; D remains ambiguous. CDR3 size: 15 residues. Germline V CDR1 and CDR2: LGHDT, YNNKEL (reference sequence). V lost 5 bases and J 2 bases, leaving 13 bases between the germline ends. CDR3 DNA sequence: TGTGCCAGCAGCGGAATGGACTCCCCTGGAAACACCATATATTTT. This codes for CASSGMDSPGNTIYF.

This sequence joins TRBV4-1 and TRBJ1-5; maybe TRBD1 (5 bases). The CDR3 runs to 16 residues. The germline gives CDR1 MGHRA, CDR2 YSYEKL. V was clipped by 0 bases and J by 4 bases, with 13 bases between them. The CDR3 DNA is TGCGCCAGCAGCCAAGATTTGTTGACAGCTAATCAGCCCCAGCATTTT. This codes for CASSQDLLTANQPQHF.

The chain joins TRBV7-9 to TRBJ2-1, with TRBD2 identical over 10 bases. The CDR3 has 17 amino acids. Germline CDR1 and CDR2: SEHNR and FQNEAQ (reference sequence). V shed 1 base, J shed 9 bases, and the junction held 12 bases outside the gene matches. The CDR3, as DNA: TGTGCCAGCAGCTTAGGTGGAGGACTAGCGGCCCCGGTTGAGCAGTTCTTC. Protein sequence: CASSLGGGLAAPVEQFF.

This clone was found once. V and J are TRBV28 and TRBJ1-5; unclear D gene. Trimming shortened V by 2 bases and J by 6 bases, and 11 bases separated the two germline ends. The germline gives CDR1 MDHEN, CDR2 SYDVKM. The length of the CDR3 is 14 residues. CDR3 sequence: CASSLPVRGQPQHF. CDR3 DNA sequence: TGTGCCAGCAGTTTACCCGTTCGGGGTCAGCCCCAGCATTTT.

CDR3 bases: TGTGCCAGCAGTTGGGGACAGGGGTTTGAAGCTTTCTTT. This sequence encodes CASSWGQGFEAFF. The V and J genes are TRBV12-3 or TRBV12-4 and TRBJ1-1; 10 nucleotides line up with TRBD1. CDR3 size: 13 residues. With 4 bases clipped from V and 7 bases from J, the junction kept 3 bases outside the gene matches.

CDR3 region: CASSIDRAGNTIYF. As DNA, the CDR3 is TGTGCCAGCAGTATCGACAGGGCTGGAAACACCATATATTTT. V is TRBV28 and J is TRBJ1-3, with 7 positions matching TRBD1. Germline-derived CDR1 and CDR2 are MDHEN and SYDVKM. Unmatched junction bases numbered 3, after V lost 5 bases and J lost 2 bases. CDR3 length: 14 amino acids. The full variable domain, completed using reference TRBV28 and TRBJ1-3, is DVKVTQSSRYLVKRTGEKVFLECVQDMDHENMFWYRQDPGLGLRLIYFSYDVKMKEKGDIPEGYSVSREKKERFSLILESASTNQTSMYLCASSIDRAGNTIYFGEGSWLTVV.

This clone was detected only a few times. The chain links TRBV5-1 to TRBJ1-1, with no clear D. The CDR3 length is 13 residues. Germline values: CDR1 SGHRS, CDR2 YFSETQ. Trimming took off 5 bases at V and 0 bases at J, with 8 bases between the two ends. This chain's CDR3 is CASSGLVNTEAFF. CDR3 in DNA: TGCGCCAGCAGTGGCCTTGTGAACACTGAAGCTTTCTTT.

The rearrangement uses TRBV6-5 and TRBJ2-2, with D tentatively TRBD1 (6 bases). Per the germline V gene, CDR1 is MNHEY and CDR2 is SVGAGI. The CDR3 runs to 13 residues. Trimming took off 6 bases at V and 5 bases at J, with 10 bases between the two ends. The CDR3 nucleotides are TGTGCCAGCAGGAGAGACAGGACCGGGGAGCTGTTTTTT. It is translated as CASRRDRTGELFF.

The chain has TRBV4-1 and TRBJ1-3; no firm D call. The CDR3 runs 14 residues. The V end was cut by 1 base, the J end by 4 bases, with 8 bases between. Germline values: CDR1 MGHRA, CDR2 YSYEKL. The CDR3 DNA reads TGCGCCAGCAGCCAAGTCCTCGGGGGAAACACCATATATTTT. This codes for CASSQVLGGNTIYF.

V and J are TRBV6-5 and TRBJ1-6, with a possible D match to TRBD1 (5 bases). The CDR3 runs to 14 residues. CDR1 is MNHEY and CDR2 is SVGAGI in the germline V gene. Trimming took off 6 bases at V and 9 bases at J, with 15 bases between the two ends. The DNA of the CDR3 is TGTGCCAGCAGCGGGGGGGTGCCTTCTTCACCCCTCCACTTT. As protein: CASSGGVPSSPLHF.

The chain links TRBV28 to TRBJ1-1; 9 nucleotides match TRBD1. Germline CDR1 is MDHEN and CDR2 is SYDVKM. The junction had 9 bases not matched to a gene; V was cut back by 4 bases and J by 6 bases. The CDR3 totals 15 residues. The CDR3 spells CASSSPGTGKAEAFF. The CDR3 DNA is TGTGCCAGCAGTTCCCCCGGGACAGGGAAGGCTGAAGCTTTCTTT.

This clone was observed a handful of times. The chain combines TRBV2 with TRBJ2-2; 8 bases line up with TRBD2. The V gene's germline CDR1 is SNHLY and CDR2 FYNNEI. The CDR3 is made up of 16 amino acids. With 6 bases clipped from V and 5 bases from J, the junction kept 11 bases outside the gene matches. CDR3 in amino acids: CASRSRLAKETGELFF. DNA of the CDR3: TGTGCCAGCAGATCGAGACTAGCGAAAGAAACCGGGGAGCTGTTTTTT.

The V call is TRBV20-1, the J call TRBJ1-1; no firm D call. The V gene's germline CDR1 is DFQATT and CDR2 SNEGSKA (reference sequence). This CDR3 has 11 residues. Trimming removed 4 bases at V and 5 bases at J, with 8 bases between. CDR3 in DNA: TGCAGTGCTAAGAGAGGAACTGAAGCTTTCTTT. Protein product: CSAKRGTEAFF.

CDR3 DNA sequence: TGTGCCAGCAGTACACATAAACAGGAGAATAGCAATCAGCCCCAGCATTTT. As protein: CASSTHKQENSNQPQHF. The chain joins TRBV6-9 to TRBJ1-5; D perhaps matches TRBD1 (5 bases). The ends were cut back, 5 bases at V and 0 bases at J, with 17 bases in the middle. CDR1 and CDR2 (germline): MNHGY, SVAAGI. The CDR3 is 17 amino acids.

The V and J genes are TRBV7-3 and TRBJ2-5; D might be TRBD2 (6 bases). Trimming pared 5 bases from V and 4 bases from J, leaving 17 bases between. This CDR3 has 15 residues. Germline V gene lookup returns CDR1 SGHTA and CDR2 FQGTGA. CDR3 amino acids: CASSPGGTVGETQYF. The CDR3, as DNA: TGTGCCAGCAGCCCAGGCGGGACTGTGGGAGAGACCCAGTACTTC.

The rearrangement links TRBV24-1 to TRBJ2-5, with D possibly TRBD1 on 5 matching bases. CDR1 and CDR2 from the germline V gene are KGHDR and SFDVKD. CDR3 size: 13 residues. V was trimmed by 6 bases and J by 5 bases, leaving 12 bases between them. The CDR3 spells CATSRQGGETQYF. The DNA of the CDR3 is TGTGCCACCAGTCGTCAGGGTGGCGAGACCCAGTACTTC.

The J gene is TRBJ2-5, the V gene TRBV5-4, with 11 bases identical to TRBD2. This CDR3 spans 16 amino acids. After removal of 2 bases from V and 3 bases from J, the junction contained 6 bases not matched to a gene. Germline V gives CDR1 SGHNT, CDR2 YYREEE (reference sequence). Here the CDR3 DNA reads TGTGCCAGCAGCTTCGCTAGCGGGAGGAAGGAAGAGACCCAGTACTTC. Protein product: CASSFASGRKEETQYF.

V gene TRBV4-3 combines with J gene TRBJ2-7; unclear D gene. V dropped 0 bases and J dropped 2 bases, with 11 bases sitting between them. The CDR3 spans 15 residues. Per germline, CDR1 LGHNA and CDR2 YSLEER. CDR3 coding DNA: TGCGCCAGCAGCCAAGAAAGTCGCGGAACCTACGAGCAGTACTTC. This gives the protein CASSQESRGTYEQYF.

V is TRBV29-1 and J is TRBJ1-2, with D possibly being TRBD1 (5 bases). Germline CDR1 SQVTM, CDR2 ANQGSEA. This CDR3 has 13 residues. Trimming pared 4 bases from V and 2 bases from J, leaving 11 bases between. DNA of the CDR3: TGCAGCGTTGTCTTCTCAGGGAACTATGGCTACACCTTC. Translating gives CSVVFSGNYGYTF.

This clone showed up just once. This chain joins TRBV7-2 and TRBJ2-7, with D perhaps TRBD2 (6 bases). Between the trimmed V and J ends, which lost 5 bases and 4 bases, there was a span of 21 bases. Germline values: CDR1 SGHTA, CDR2 FQGNSA. The CDR3 consists of 16 residues. The CDR3 protein is CASSPVWASGTYEQYF. In nucleotides, the CDR3 is TGTGCCAGCAGCCCCGTGTGGGCCTCCGGGACTTACGAGCAGTACTTC.

V is TRBV4-1 and J is TRBJ1-1; a possible D gene is TRBD1 (5 bases). The V end lost 2 bases, the J end lost 0 bases, and 13 bases lay between the germline ends. Germline V gene lookup returns CDR1 MGHRA and CDR2 YSYEKL. This CDR3 is 16 amino acids long. The DNA for the CDR3 is TGCGCCAGCAGCCAATCTCGGCGACAGATGAACACTGAAGCTTTCTTT. Protein: CASSQSRRQMNTEAFF.

The chain recombines TRBV27 with TRBJ1-1; D might be TRBD1 (5 bases). Germline V lookup: CDR1 MNHEY, CDR2 SMNVEV (reference sequence). The V gene lost 6 bases and the J gene lost 0 bases, with 14 bases spanning the gap. The CDR3 totals 15 residues. The CDR3 spells CASRPSQGMNTEAFF. In DNA form, the CDR3 reads TGTGCCAGCAGGCCCTCCCAGGGTATGAACACTGAAGCTTTCTTT.

The chain uses TRBV24-1 and TRBJ1-2; 8 bases line up with TRBD1. The CDR3 is 12 residues long. From germline, CDR1 is KGHDR and CDR2 SFDVKD. V lost 4 bases, J lost 8 bases, and 2 bases stayed unmatched. The CDR3 protein is CATSEDRDGYTF. CDR3 DNA: TGTGCCACCAGTGAGGACAGGGACGGCTACACCTTC.

This clone was seen only a few times. This rearrangement joins TRBV5-1 to TRBJ1-1, with no clear D. With 0 bases removed from V and 7 bases from J, the gap between germline ends came to 13 bases. Germline V gives CDR1 SGHRS, CDR2 YFSETQ. This CDR3 spans 14 amino acids. CDR3 sequence reads: CASSLEGRALEAFF. The DNA of the CDR3 is TGCGCCAGCAGCTTGGAAGGCAGAGCGCTTGAAGCTTTCTTT.

This chain links TRBV6-5 with TRBJ2-7, with 9 bases identical to TRBD1. V was pared by 2 bases and J by 2 bases, with 4 bases of the junction left unmatched. Germline-derived CDR1 and CDR2 are MNHEY and SVGAGI. The CDR3 contains 15 residues. The CDR3 protein is CASSYMTGGTYEQYF. The CDR3 nucleotides are TGTGCCAGCAGTTACATGACAGGGGGAACCTACGAGCAGTACTTC.